This T cell receptor (beta chain) is from a study of T cells after yellow fever vaccination. TCRdb reprocessed the 5' RACE reads via MiXCR and lists one record per CDR3 protein. The sample yields 450,000 to 650,000 distinct CDR3 sequences, about a fifth seen once. The CDR3 sequence is 14 residues long. V lost 4 bases, J lost 5 bases, and 11 bases lay in between. The germline CDR1 and CDR2 sequences are KGHSH and LQKENI. This receptor was obtained from a man between 18 and 29 years old who received the YFV17D yellow fever vaccine. The V and J genes are TRBV18 and TRBJ2-2, with D possibly being TRBD2 (6 bases). This specimen consisted of PBMCs, obtained 21 days after the first yellow fever vaccination. The CDR3 DNA sequence: TGTGCCAGCTCACGCCTGGAGGGAACCGGGGAGCTGTTTTTT. Its translation: CASSRLEGTGELFF.